This record concerns one T cell receptor (beta chain) sequence. Its specificity is unknown. The data originate from a study of T cell responses to AZD1222 COVID-19 vaccine. Study findings and constraints: Just a handful of AZD1222 recipients were seropositive at baseline.

Per germline, CDR1 SGHTA and CDR2 FQGNSA. CDR3 length: 14 residues. V lost 5 bases, J lost 6 bases, and 5 bases stayed unmatched. Profiled with immunoSEQ multiplex PCR; TCRdb holds only in-frame clones, not every one. The sample records 110,000 or so clones, approximately 88% being singletons. The input for sequencing was peripheral blood, taken 28 days after the second AZD1222 dose. This TCR derives from an adult who received the AZD1222 COVID-19 vaccine. This chain connects TRBV7-2 to TRBJ1-5; TRBD1 aligns across 9 bases. The CDR3 here is CASSQGQGLQPQHF. For the CDR3, the DNA is TGTGCCAGCAGCCAGGGACAGGGCCTTCAGCCCCAGCATTTT.